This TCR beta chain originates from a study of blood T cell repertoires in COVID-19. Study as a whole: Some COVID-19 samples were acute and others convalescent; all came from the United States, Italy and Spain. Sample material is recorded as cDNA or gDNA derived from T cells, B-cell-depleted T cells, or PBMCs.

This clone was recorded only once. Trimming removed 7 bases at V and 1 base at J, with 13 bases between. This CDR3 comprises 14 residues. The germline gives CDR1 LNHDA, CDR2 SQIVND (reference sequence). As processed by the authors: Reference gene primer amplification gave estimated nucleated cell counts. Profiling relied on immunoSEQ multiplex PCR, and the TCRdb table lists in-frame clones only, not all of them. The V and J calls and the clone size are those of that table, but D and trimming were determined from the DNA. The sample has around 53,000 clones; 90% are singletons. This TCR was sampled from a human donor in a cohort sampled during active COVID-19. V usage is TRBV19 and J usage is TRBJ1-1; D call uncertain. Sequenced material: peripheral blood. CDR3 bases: TGTGCCAGTAATAAGCAAACCGGGAACACTGAAGCTTTCTTT. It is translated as CASNKQTGNTEAFF.